This record covers a single TCR beta chain. The data belong to a study of blood T cell repertoires in COVID-19. Background on the study: PBMCs, B-cell-depleted T cells, or T cells provided the cDNA or gDNA that made up the material.

The authors' processing: Reference gene primer amplification gave nucleated cell count estimates. Sequencing used immunoSEQ multiplex PCR; TCRdb keeps in-frame clones, though not all of them. V and J calls and clone size are copied from that table; D and trimming were computed from the DNA. In the table there are about 51,000 clones, roughly 90% of which are singletons. The source material was peripheral blood. The TCR sequence derives from a man aged 50 or older with acute or convalescent COVID-19.

The CDR3 region has the DNA TGTGCCAGCAGTATTGGGCCAGAGCAGTACTTC. It encodes CASSIGPEQYF. The chain uses TRBV5-6 and TRBJ2-7; D is ambiguous. The CDR3 runs 11 residues. The germline gives CDR1 SGHDT, CDR2 YYEEEE. The germline V and J ends were trimmed by 5 bases and 7 bases, with 10 bases remaining between them.